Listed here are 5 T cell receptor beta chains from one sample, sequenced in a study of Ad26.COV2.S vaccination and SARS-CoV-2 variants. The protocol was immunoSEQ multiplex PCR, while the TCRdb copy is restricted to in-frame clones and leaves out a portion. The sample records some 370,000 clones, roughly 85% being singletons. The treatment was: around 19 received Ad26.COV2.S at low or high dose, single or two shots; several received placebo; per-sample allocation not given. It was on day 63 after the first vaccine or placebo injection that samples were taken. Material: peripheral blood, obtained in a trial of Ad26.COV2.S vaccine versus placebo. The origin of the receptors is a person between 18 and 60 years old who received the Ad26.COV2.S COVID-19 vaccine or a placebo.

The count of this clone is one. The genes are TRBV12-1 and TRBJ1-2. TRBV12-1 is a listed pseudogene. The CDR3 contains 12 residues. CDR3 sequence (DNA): TGTGCCAGCAGCTATCAGGAGGACGGCTACACCTTC. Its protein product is CASSYQEDGYTF.

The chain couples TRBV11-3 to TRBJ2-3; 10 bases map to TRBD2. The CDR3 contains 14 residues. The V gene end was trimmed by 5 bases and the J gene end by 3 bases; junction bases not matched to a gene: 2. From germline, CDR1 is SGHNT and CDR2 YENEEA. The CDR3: CASSRTSGTDTQYF. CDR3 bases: TGTGCCAGCAGCCGGACTAGCGGTACAGATACGCAGTATTTT. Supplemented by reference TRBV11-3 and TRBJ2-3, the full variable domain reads EAGVVQSPRYKIIEKKQPVAFWCNPISGHNTLYWYLQNLGQGPELLIRYENEEAVDDSQLPKDRFSAERLKGVDSTLKIQPAELGDSAVYLCASSRTSGTDTQYFGPGTRLTVL.

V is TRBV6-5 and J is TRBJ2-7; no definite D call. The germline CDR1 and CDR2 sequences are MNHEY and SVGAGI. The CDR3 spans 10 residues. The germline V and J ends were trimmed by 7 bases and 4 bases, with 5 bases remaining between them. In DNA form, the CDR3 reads TGTGCCAGCATAGGGTACGAGCAGTACTTC. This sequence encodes CASIGYEQYF.

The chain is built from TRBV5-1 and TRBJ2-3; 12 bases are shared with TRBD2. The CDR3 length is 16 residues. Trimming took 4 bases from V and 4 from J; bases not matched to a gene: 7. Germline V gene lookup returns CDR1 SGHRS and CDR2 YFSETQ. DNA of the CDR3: TGCGCCAGCAGCCGACCGGGACTAGCGGGCCCAGATACGCAGTATTTT. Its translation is CASSRPGLAGPDTQYF.

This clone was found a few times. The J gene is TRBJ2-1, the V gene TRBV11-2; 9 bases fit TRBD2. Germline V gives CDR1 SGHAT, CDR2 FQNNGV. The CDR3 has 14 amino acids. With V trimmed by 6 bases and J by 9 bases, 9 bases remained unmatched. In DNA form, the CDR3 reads TGTGCCAGCAGACATACGAGCGGGGGGTTTGAGCAGTTCTTC. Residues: CASRHTSGGFEQFF.